This entry lists 12 T cell receptor beta chains sequenced from one sample in a study of blood T cell repertoires in COVID-19. Libraries were prepared by immunoSEQ multiplex PCR; TCRdb keeps only in-frame clonotypes and omits some of them. The data show more than 150,000 clones, about 87% seen once. Sequencing used peripheral blood. These receptors all come from a woman in her sixties or seventies with COVID-19, enrolled during active disease.

V is TRBV28 and J is TRBJ1-3; 8 bases align to TRBD1. With 7 bases clipped from V and 4 bases from J, the junction kept 6 bases outside the gene matches. The CDR3 is 14 amino acids. Germline values: CDR1 MDHEN, CDR2 SYDVKM. CDR3 DNA: TGTGCCAGCACCCCGACAGGGGAAGGAAACACCATATATTTT. It codes for CASTPTGEGNTIYF.

V is TRBV30 and J is TRBJ1-6; 10 positions agree with TRBD1. This CDR3 has 17 residues. V lost 7 bases, J lost 0 bases, and 9 bases stayed unmatched. Germline V CDR1 and CDR2: GTSNPN, SVGIG (reference sequence). CDR3 sequence: CASHGTGVSSYNSPLHF. The CDR3 DNA is TGTGCCTCTCACGGGACAGGGGTGAGCTCCTATAATTCACCCCTCCACTTT.

The chain combines TRBV5-1 with TRBJ2-4; 10 positions match TRBD2. Germline lookup yields CDR1 SGHRS and CDR2 YFSETQ. The junction had 7 bases not matched to a gene; V was cut back by 4 bases and J by 6 bases. This CDR3 is built from 15 residues. The CDR3 sequence is CASSPGTSVGNIQYF. The CDR3 DNA reads TGCGCCAGCAGCCCCGGGACTAGCGTAGGAAACATTCAGTACTTC.

V is TRBV2 and J is TRBJ2-1; D is perhaps TRBD2 (6 bases). The CDR3 loop spans 15 amino acids. The V and J ends lost 4 bases and 4 bases respectively, with 14 bases between them. CDR1 is SNHLY and CDR2 is FYNNEI in the germline V gene. The CDR3, as DNA: TGTGCCAGCAGTGTAGCCAGCGGGCCATACAATGAGCAGTTCTTC. This gives the protein CASSVASGPYNEQFF.

This sequence joins TRBV5-6 and TRBJ1-2, with D possibly being TRBD1 (6 bases). The V gene's germline CDR1 is SGHDT and CDR2 YYEEEE. The CDR3 totals 14 residues. V was trimmed by 2 bases and J by 5 bases, leaving 13 bases between them. CDR3 coding DNA: TGTGCCAGCAGCTTCGGTCAGGGGCGATATGGCTACACCTTC. It translates to CASSFGQGRYGYTF. Combining the CDR3 with reference TRBV5-6 and TRBJ1-2 gives the whole variable domain DAGVTQSPTHLIKTRGQQVTLRCSPKSGHDTVSWYQQALGQGPQFIFQYYEEEERQRGNFPDRFSGHQFPNYSSELNVNALLLGDSALYLCASSFGQGRYGYTFGSGTRLTVV.

The chain links TRBV10-3 to TRBJ2-1; 13 bases agree with TRBD2. V shed 6 bases and J 7 bases; nucleotides not matched to a gene: 12. CDR1 is ENHRY and CDR2 is SYGVKD in the germline V gene. CDR3 size: 17 residues. CDR3 amino acids: CAIRARTSGSGLNEQFF. The CDR3 DNA sequence: TGTGCCATCAGGGCTAGGACTAGCGGGAGTGGTCTAAATGAGCAGTTCTTC.

The table lists this clone with a few counts. The chain is built from TRBV7-3 and TRBJ1-2, with 8 bases lining up with TRBD1. This CDR3 spans 18 amino acids. CDR1 and CDR2 (germline): SGHTA, FQGTGA. The J segment lost 2 bases and the V segment lost 2 bases, leaving 13 bases of the junction unmatched. CDR3 protein: CASSLVGTGKTQNYGYTF. Here the CDR3 DNA reads TGTGCCAGCAGCTTAGTAGGGACAGGAAAAACGCAAAACTATGGCTACACCTTC.

The chain links TRBV29-1 to TRBJ1-5, with 9 bases aligning to TRBD1. CDR1 is SQVTM and CDR2 is ANQGSEA in the germline V gene. The trim removed 4 bases at V and 5 bases at J, leaving 12 bases unmatched. The CDR3 extends over 16 amino acids. CDR3 nucleotides: TGCAGCGTTGCTGGGGGCACAGGGGGCATTGATCAGCCCCAGCATTTT. This sequence encodes CSVAGGTGGIDQPQHF. The whole variable domain, remainder taken from reference TRBV29-1 and TRBJ1-5, is SAVISQKPSRDICQRGTSLTIQCQVDSQVTMMFWYRQQPGQSLTLIATANQGSEATYESGFVIDKFPISRPNLTFSTLTVSNMSPEDSSIYLCSVAGGTGGIDQPQHFGDGTRLSIL.

This clone was seen a handful of times. The chain links TRBV15 to TRBJ1-3, with D uncertain. V lost 6 bases, J lost 1 base, and 10 bases lay in between. Germline loops: CDR1 LNHNV, CDR2 YYDKDF (reference sequence). This CDR3 has 14 amino acids. The CDR3 DNA reads TGTGCCACCAGTAGTGCAGGATCTGGAAACACCATATATTTT. Translation: CATSSAGSGNTIYF. The full variable domain, with the rest looked up from reference TRBV15 and TRBJ1-3, is DAMVIQNPRYQVTQFGKPVTLSCSQTLNHNVMYWYQQKSSQAPKLLFHYYDKDFNNEADTPDNFQSRRPNTSFCFLDIRSPGLGDTAMYLCATSSAGSGNTIYFGEGSWLTVV.

The chain employs TRBV5-8 and TRBJ2-5; D perhaps matches TRBD1 (5 bases). V was shortened by 2 bases and J by 2 bases, with 7 bases between the two germline ends. There are 13 residues in the CDR3. Germline V gene data show CDR1 as SGHTS and CDR2 as YDEGEE. CDR3 region: CASSFSGQETQYF. The CDR3 DNA reads TGTGCCAGCAGCTTTTCAGGGCAAGAGACCCAGTACTTC.

This clone was observed a handful of times. This sequence joins TRBV7-6 and TRBJ1-3; TRBD1 aligns across 7 bases. Trimming removed 5 bases from V and 2 bases from J; junction bases left unmatched: 9. Per the germline V gene, CDR1 is SGHVS and CDR2 is FNYEAQ. This CDR3 has 16 amino acids. The CDR3 DNA follows: TGTGCCAGCAGCCCACAGGGGCAGGGGGCTGGAAACACCATATATTTT. Amino acid sequence: CASSPQGQGAGNTIYF.

The rearrangement links TRBV5-4 to TRBJ2-5; TRBD1 aligns across 9 bases. The length of the CDR3 is 14 residues. Losses at the gene ends were 4 bases for V and 4 bases for J; bases not matched to a gene: 5. From germline, CDR1 is SGHNT and CDR2 YYREEE (reference sequence). Written as DNA, the CDR3 is TGTGCCAGCAGCATACAGGGGGCCTCAGAGACCCAGTACTTC. This codes for CASSIQGASETQYF.